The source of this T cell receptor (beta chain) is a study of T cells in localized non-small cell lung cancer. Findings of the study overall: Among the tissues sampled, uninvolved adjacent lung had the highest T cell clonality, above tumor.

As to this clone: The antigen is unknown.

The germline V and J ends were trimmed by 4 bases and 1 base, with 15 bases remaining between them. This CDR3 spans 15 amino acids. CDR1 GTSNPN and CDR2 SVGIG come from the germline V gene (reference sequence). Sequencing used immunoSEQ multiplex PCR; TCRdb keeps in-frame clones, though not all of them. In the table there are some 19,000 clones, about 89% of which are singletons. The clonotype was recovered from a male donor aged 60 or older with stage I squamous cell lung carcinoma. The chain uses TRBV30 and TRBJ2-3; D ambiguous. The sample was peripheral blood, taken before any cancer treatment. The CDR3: CAWTQRSAGTDTQYF. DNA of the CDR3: TGTGCCTGGACCCAAAGGAGCGCGGGCACAGATACGCAGTATTTT.